These T cell receptor beta chains were read from a single sample in a study of blood T cell repertoires in COVID-19. Sequenced by immunoSEQ multiplex PCR; TCRdb stores in-frame clones only, minus some. There are 55,000 to 80,000 clones in the sample; more than 75% occur only once, and 12% lies in the top ten. Source material: peripheral blood. The receptors originated from a human donor in a cohort sampled during active COVID-19. CDR3s include the opening cysteine and the closing phenylalanine or tryptophan. A D gene is named only where the DNA matches it firmly. Expanded clones are given a class, and other clones once, few, many or no size at all.

-	TRBV19	-	TRBJ2-2	CASAGTGELFF	TGTGCCAGCGCCGGGACCGGGGAGCTGTTTTTT
-	TRBV19	-	TRBJ1-4	CASSSGQREKLFF	TGTGCCAGTAGTAGTGGACAGCGTGAAAAACTGTTTTTT
TRBD2	TRBV4-2	-	TRBJ2-7	CASSQNSGGYEQYF	TGTGCCAGCAGCCAGAACAGCGGGGGCTACGAGCAGTACTTC
TRBD1	TRBV7-2	-	TRBJ1-1	CASSLRGQGVTEAFF	TGTGCCAGCAGCTTACGGGGCCAGGGGGTCACTGAAGCTTTCTTT
-	TRBV7-3	-	TRBJ2-5	CASSFRAEYF	TGTGCCAGCAGCTTTCGAGCCGAGTACTTC
TRBD1	TRBV4-3	-	TRBJ1-2	CASSQTRGLGGYTF	TGCGCCAGCAGCCAGACCAGGGGGCTGGGGGGCTACACCTTC
-	TRBV7-6	-	TRBJ2-1	CASSSRLSSYNEQFF	TGTGCCAGCAGCTCCCGGTTGAGCTCCTACAATGAGCAGTTCTTC
TRBD1	TRBV7-9	-	TRBJ2-7	CASSLAWTGGEIFYEQYF	TGTGCCAGCAGCTTAGCCTGGACAGGGGGCGAGATTTTCTACGAGCAGTACTTC
TRBD2	TRBV3-1/TRBV3-2	-	TRBJ2-5	CASSLGTSGDRQETQYF	TGTGCCAGCAGCCTCGGGACTAGCGGGGACCGGCAGGAGACCCAGTACTTC
-	TRBV30	-	TRBJ1-1	CAWSVPGENTEAFF	TGTGCCTGGAGTGTACCAGGGGAGAACACTGAAGCTTTCTTT
TRBD1	TRBV11-3	-	TRBJ2-2	CASSLTGAGGELFF	TGTGCCAGCAGCCTCACAGGGGCGGGCGGGGAGCTGTTTTTT
TRBD1	TRBV2	-	TRBJ1-6	CASRTGARNSPLHF	TGTGCCAGCAGGACAGGGGCCAGGAATTCACCCCTCCACTTT
-	TRBV14	-	TRBJ2-7	CASSHLGPGFSYEQYF	TGTGCCAGCAGCCATCTCGGTCCAGGATTCTCCTACGAGCAGTACTTC
TRBD2	TRBV5-6	-	TRBJ2-5	CASSLAGGETQYF	TGTGCCAGCAGCTTGGCGGGGGGAGAGACCCAGTACTTC
-	TRBV12-3/TRBV12-4	-	TRBJ2-2	CASSSRTGELFF	TGTGCCAGCAGTTCTAGGACTGGGGAGCTGTTTTTT
-	TRBV5-1	-	TRBJ2-7	CASSFHEGTYEQYF	TGCGCCAGCAGCTTTCATGAGGGTACCTACGAGCAGTACTTC
-	TRBV5-1	-	TRBJ2-1	CASSSRATGTHLFF	TGCGCCAGCAGCTCCCGGGCCACCGGGACACATTTGTTCTTC
TRBD1	TRBV4-3	-	TRBJ2-3	CASSQGVTGADTQYF	TGCGCCAGCAGCCAAGGGGTGACAGGGGCAGATACGCAGTATTTT
TRBD1	TRBV7-9	-	TRBJ2-1	CASSKTGYNEQFF	TGTGCCAGCAGCAAGACAGGGTACAATGAGCAGTTCTTC
-	TRBV18	-	TRBJ1-2	CASSPMENYGYTF	TGTGCCAGCTCACCGATGGAGAACTATGGCTACACCTTC
TRBD1	TRBV24-1	-	TRBJ2-1	CATSAGGRVDEQFF	TGTGCCACCAGTGCAGGGGGCCGGGTCGATGAGCAGTTCTTC
TRBD1	TRBV5-6	-	TRBJ2-2	CASSSGTVNTGELFF	TGTGCCAGCAGTTCCGGGACAGTGAACACCGGGGAGCTGTTTTTT
-	TRBV7-2	-	TRBJ2-2	CASSLRSRTNTGELFF	TGTGCCAGCAGCTTGAGAAGCAGGACGAACACCGGGGAGCTGTTTTTT
-	TRBV19	-	TRBJ1-2	CASSIMPQGRGYTF	TGTGCCAGTAGTATTATGCCACAGGGCAGGGGCTACACCTTC
-	TRBV7-2	-	TRBJ2-6	CASSSSSTRGANVLTF	TGTGCCAGCAGCTCCTCCTCGACAAGAGGGGCCAACGTCCTGACTTTC
-	TRBV4-3	-	TRBJ2-5	CASSPGHFAQETQYF	TGCGCCAGCAGCCCAGGACACTTTGCCCAAGAGACCCAGTACTTC
-	TRBV6-6	-	TRBJ2-6	CASTLSGANVLTF	TGTGCCAGCACCTTATCTGGGGCCAACGTCCTGACTTTC
-	TRBV13	-	TRBJ2-7	CASSLRAGSFYEQYF	TGTGCCAGCAGCTTGCGTGCGGGGTCGTTCTACGAGCAGTACTTC
TRBD2	TRBV10-3	-	TRBJ2-1	CAISEASGGLSSYNEQFF	TGTGCCATCAGTGAGGCTAGCGGGGGGCTAAGCTCCTACAATGAGCAGTTCTTC
-	TRBV12-3/TRBV12-4	-	TRBJ2-1	CASSFETLEQFF	TGTGCCAGCAGTTTTGAAACTCTTGAGCAGTTCTTC
-	TRBV29-1	-	TRBJ2-4	CSVGGQGNIQYF	TGCAGCGTGGGGGGGCAGGGAAACATTCAGTACTTC
-	TRBV5-1	-	TRBJ1-6	CASRTDYNSPLHF	TGCGCCAGCCGGACAGATTATAATTCACCCCTCCACTTT
-	TRBV6-5	once	TRBJ2-5	CASSYSGGTMKETQYF	TGTGCCAGCAGTTACTCAGGGGGGACTATGAAAGAGACCCAGTACTTC
TRBD1	TRBV19	-	TRBJ2-5	CASNRGQGQETQYF	TGTGCCAGTAATAGGGGACAGGGACAAGAGACCCAGTACTTC
TRBD1	TRBV6-5	-	TRBJ1-5	CASRRGPSNQPQHF	TGTGCCAGCAGGAGGGGGCCAAGCAATCAGCCCCAGCATTTT
-	TRBV30	once	TRBJ1-1	CAWTLNGGEAFF	TGTGCCTGGACCCTCAACGGCGGTGAAGCTTTCTTT
-	TRBV11-2	-	TRBJ2-5	CASSARGGEETQYF	TGTGCCAGCAGCGCACGAGGTGGAGAAGAGACCCAGTACTTC
TRBD1	TRBV5-5	-	TRBJ1-5	CASSLAGGTGGNQPQHF	TGTGCCAGCAGCTTGGCCGGAGGGACAGGGGGCAATCAGCCCCAGCATTTT
-	TRBV6-5	-	TRBJ1-1	CASKGASSNTEAFF	TGTGCCAGCAAAGGAGCCAGTTCGAACACTGAAGCTTTCTTT
-	TRBV6-5	once	TRBJ2-5	CASSYSPGSGETQYF	TGTGCCAGCAGTTACTCACCGGGAAGCGGGGAGACCCAGTACTTC
TRBD1	TRBV19	-	TRBJ2-7	CASRGTGSSYEQYF	TGTGCCAGTAGGGGGACAGGGAGCTCCTACGAGCAGTACTTC